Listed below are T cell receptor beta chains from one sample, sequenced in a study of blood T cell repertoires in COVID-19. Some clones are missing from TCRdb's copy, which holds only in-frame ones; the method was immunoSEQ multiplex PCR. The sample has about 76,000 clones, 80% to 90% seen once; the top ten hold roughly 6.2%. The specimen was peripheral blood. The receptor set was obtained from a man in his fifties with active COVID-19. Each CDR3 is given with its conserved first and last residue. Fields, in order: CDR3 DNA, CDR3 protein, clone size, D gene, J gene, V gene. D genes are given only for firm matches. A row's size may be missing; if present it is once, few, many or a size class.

DNA: TGTGCCAGCAGCCCACAAGGAACAGGGTCCGGGGCCAACGTCCTGACTTTC; CDR3: CASSPQGTGSGANVLTF; size: NA; D: NA; J: TRBJ2-6; V: TRBV7-3
DNA: TGCGCCAGCAGCCCAGGGCTCCTTGGAAACACCATATATTTT; CDR3: CASSPGLLGNTIYF; size: few; D: NA; J: TRBJ1-3; V: TRBV4-1
DNA: TGTGCCAGCAGTATGTCTAAGCAGGCCTTTAGCAATCAGCCCCAGCATTTT; CDR3: CASSMSKQAFSNQPQHF; size: NA; D: NA; J: TRBJ1-5; V: TRBV19
DNA: TGTGCCAGCAGTTCCCCCGGGACAGACTATGGCTACACCTTC; CDR3: CASSSPGTDYGYTF; size: NA; D: TRBD1; J: TRBJ1-2; V: TRBV27
DNA: TGTGCCAGTAGTACCGGGGCAGATACGCAGTATTTT; CDR3: CASSTGADTQYF; size: NA; D: NA; J: TRBJ2-3; V: TRBV19
DNA: TGCGCCAGCAGCTCGGGACAGGGGGACTTCTCTGGAAACACCATATATTTT; CDR3: CASSSGQGDFSGNTIYF; size: NA; D: TRBD1; J: TRBJ1-3; V: TRBV5-1
DNA: TGTGCCAGCTCAAATCAGGGTCCGGCAGCCTCGCTCCTGGAGTCAGATACGCAGTATTTT; CDR3: CASSNQGPAASLLESDTQYF; size: once; D: NA; J: TRBJ2-3; V: TRBV18
DNA: TGTGCCAGCACCCCGGGACAGGGGAGTGTCGGAGATACGCAGTATTTT; CDR3: CASTPGQGSVGDTQYF; size: NA; D: TRBD1; J: TRBJ2-3; V: TRBV6-6
DNA: TGTGCCAGCAGCTCTAGCGGGAGGGGCCCTAGCACAGATACGCAGTATTTT; CDR3: CASSSSGRGPSTDTQYF; size: NA; D: TRBD2; J: TRBJ2-3; V: TRBV7-7
DNA: TGTGCCAGCAGCCCAGACTTTTATAATTCACCCCTCCACTTT; CDR3: CASSPDFYNSPLHF; size: NA; D: NA; J: TRBJ1-6; V: TRBV7-9
DNA: TGTGCCAGCAGCGGATACAGGGTGAACTATGGCTACACCTTC; CDR3: CASSGYRVNYGYTF; size: NA; D: NA; J: TRBJ1-2; V: TRBV28
DNA: TGTGCCAGCAGCGTAGTGGCGGCCCTGGGTGGCTATAATTCACCCCTCCACTTT; CDR3: CASSVVAALGGYNSPLHF; size: few; D: NA; J: TRBJ1-6; V: TRBV9
DNA: TGTGCCAGCTCAGACCGGTGGGGGCAAACTGAAGCTTTCTTT; CDR3: CASSDRWGQTEAFF; size: NA; D: NA; J: TRBJ1-1; V: TRBV18
DNA: TGTGCCAGCAGCTCAATCAGGGGTGGCGCCGGGGAGCTGTTTTTT; CDR3: CASSSIRGGAGELFF; size: NA; D: NA; J: TRBJ2-2; V: TRBV11-2
DNA: TGTGCCAGTAGTATATGGGCACAAAGCAATCAGCCCCAGCATTTT; CDR3: CASSIWAQSNQPQHF; size: NA; D: NA; J: TRBJ1-5; V: TRBV19
DNA: TGTGCCAGCAGCCGAGGAGTGAAGCTGGCCGATGGAAACACCATATATTTT; CDR3: CASSRGVKLADGNTIYF; size: NA; D: NA; J: TRBJ1-3; V: TRBV6-6
DNA: TGCGCCAGCAGCTTGAGCTGGGGGCAGGGCTCCTATAATTCACCCCTCCACTTT; CDR3: CASSLSWGQGSYNSPLHF; size: NA; D: NA; J: TRBJ1-6; V: TRBV5-1
DNA: TGTGCCAGCAGCGCCGACAGGGGAGAAATATACGAGCAGTACTTC; CDR3: CASSADRGEIYEQYF; size: NA; D: TRBD1; J: TRBJ2-7; V: TRBV7-2
DNA: TGTGCCAGCAGCTTAAGCACCATCGGGGAGCTGTTTTTT; CDR3: CASSLSTIGELFF; size: NA; D: NA; J: TRBJ2-2; V: TRBV7-2
DNA: TGTGCCAGCAGTTCTAGGAGGCCCAATGAGCAGTTCTTC; CDR3: CASSSRRPNEQFF; size: NA; D: NA; J: TRBJ2-1; V: TRBV28
DNA: TGTGCCAGCAACAAACAGGGGGCTGAAGCTTTCTTT; CDR3: CASNKQGAEAFF; size: NA; D: TRBD1; J: TRBJ1-1; V: TRBV12-3/TRBV12-4
DNA: TGTGCCGCCAGGGAGGGCCATTCACCCCTCCACTTT; CDR3: CAAREGHSPLHF; size: NA; D: NA; J: TRBJ1-6; V: TRBV6-5
DNA: TGTGCCAGCAGTCGAGGAGGGTTTTACGAGCAGTACTTC; CDR3: CASSRGGFYEQYF; size: NA; D: NA; J: TRBJ2-7; V: TRBV6-5
DNA: TGTGCCACCAGTGATCCACAGGGGGGGACCTACGAGCAGTACTTC; CDR3: CATSDPQGGTYEQYF; size: NA; D: NA; J: TRBJ2-7; V: TRBV24-1
DNA: TGTGCCAGCAGCTTAGCAGGGGTGGACTACGAGCAGTACTTC; CDR3: CASSLAGVDYEQYF; size: many; D: NA; J: TRBJ2-7; V: TRBV7-9
DNA: TGCGCCAGCAGCTTTTCTAGTGAAGAGACCCAGTACTTC; CDR3: CASSFSSEETQYF; size: NA; D: NA; J: TRBJ2-5; V: TRBV5-1
DNA: TGTGCCAGCAGTGAAAAGACAGGGGGCTTCGGGATGACAGATACGCAGTATTTT; CDR3: CASSEKTGGFGMTDTQYF; size: NA; D: TRBD1; J: TRBJ2-3; V: TRBV25-1
DNA: TGTGCCAGCAGCTATTACGGGGGACAGGGAACCGATGAGCAGTTCTTC; CDR3: CASSYYGGQGTDEQFF; size: NA; D: TRBD1; J: TRBJ2-1; V: TRBV5-5